The T cell receptor (beta chain) under discussion was sequenced for a study of identical twins. This clonotype was seen more than once but under ten times. The antigen is unknown. CDR3 length: 11 amino acids. The germline CDR1 and CDR2 sequences are SGHRS and YFSETQ. Trimming left V 4 bases short and J 8 bases short, with 9 bases between. Study results and caveats: Compared with unrelated sharing, twin-shared out-of-frame alpha sequences had more low-probability sequences. Cord blood beta clonotypes that were abundant carried fewer insertions, and memory repertoires showed no such trend.

Each CDR3 protein is one row after TCRdb ran MiXCR on the 5' RACE reads. The data contain approximately 220,000 distinct CDR3 sequences, about a tenth of them singletons. The receptor comes from a woman in her late teens or twenties in good health. The gene calls are TRBV5-1 and TRBJ1-2; D call uncertain. The sample comprised memory (CD45RO+) T cells sorted from blood. For the CDR3, the DNA is TGCGCCAGCAGCAATCAGGCGGGCTACACCTTC. Protein sequence: CASSNQAGYTF.